This TCR beta chain appears in the sequencing data of a study of HIV-infected patients and healthy controls. From the 5' RACE reads, TCRdb called clonotypes with MiXCR, one entry per CDR3 protein. Counted here are almost 65,000 distinct CDR3 sequences, around 21% occurring once; the ten biggest clones make up approximately 1.5%. The CDR3 spans 15 residues. Germline values: CDR1 DFQATT, CDR2 SNEGSKA (reference sequence). With V trimmed by 2 bases and J by 4 bases, 11 bases remained unmatched. The specimen was CD4+ T cells from blood. V gene TRBV20-1 combines with J gene TRBJ2-7, with 7 bases identical to TRBD2. The source of this sequence is a human donor in good health. CDR3 nucleotide sequence: TGCAGTGCTAGAAAGTCGGGCGGGAGAGGTTACGAGCAGTACTTC. It specifies CSARKSGGRGYEQYF.